A single T cell receptor (beta chain) is shown here with its context. The target of this receptor is not known. One end of the junction fails to match germline, which may point to a read error. The study was a case-control design nested within a healthcare worker cohort in London, UK, with weekly nasopharyngeal swab PCR tests and blood sampling. Healthcare workers were enrolled in the week of the UK lockdown, from 23 to 31 March 2020, and were followed every week for up to roughly 16 weeks. Spanning cysteine to phenylalanine, the CDR3 consists of 14 amino acids. Of the read, only the CDR3 DNA is kept; its 42 bases are in frame from base 1. CDR1 SGHRS and CDR2 YFSETQ were looked up in the germline V gene. This entry belongs to a study of early T cells in non-severe SARS-CoV-2 infection (dated by TCRdb to the early 2020s). For the study in its entirety: Because TCR sequencing was done on bulk RNA from unsorted whole blood, the alpha and beta chains could not be paired. On the study overall, not on this receptor specifically: VDJdb matching was skewed toward anti-spike CD8 responses and likely underestimated virus-specific expansions, missing private and CD4 specificities.

Library preparation was by 5' RACE. The sequencing machine was a NextSeq 500. To correct for sequencing error and PCR bias, the TCR library protocol tagged individual cDNA molecules with unique molecular identifiers. Both TCR alpha and beta chains were sequenced, and tight co-correlation was observed between alpha and beta sequence abundances in each sample. As for the original processing: Decombinator V4 was used to annotate TCR sequences for V gene, J gene and CDR3. TCRs were defined as expanded if a significant change between any two time points was detected under a Poisson model with p below 0.0001. TCR abundances were normalised to the total number of TCRs sequenced per sample and were expressed as counts per million. MAIT TCRs were defined by TRAV1-2 paired with TRAJ12, TRAJ20 or TRAJ33, and iNKT TCRs by TRAV10 paired with TRAJ18. VDJdb, accessed 1 November 2021, was searched for CMV, EBV and SARS-CoV-2 annotated TCRs, with TCRs annotated for multiple antigens excluded. TCRdb cleaned the public reads at Q25 with fastp, built clones with MiXCR and kept in-frame beta chains. When rows share a CDR3 protein, they turn into one entry using the most common DNA and genes. The V and J calls shown here were made by TCRdb, not taken from the authors' results. This sample lists fewer than 85,000 distinct CDR3 sequences; roughly an eighth were detected once. The ten largest clones take up about 6.4% of the sample.

The source material was whole blood. The chain is made from TRBV5-1 and TRBJ1-1; 10 middle bases align to TRBD1. The source of this sequence is an adult who was a healthcare worker with PCR-confirmed SARS-CoV-2 infection or an uninfected control (not recorded which). The bases read TGTGCCAGCGGACTGACAGGGGGCAACACTGAAGCTTTCTTT. It is translated as CASGLTGGNTEAFF.